One and the same sample provided the 9 T cell receptor beta chains below, sequenced in a study of blood T cell repertoires in COVID-19. Profiled with immunoSEQ multiplex PCR; TCRdb holds only in-frame clones, not every one. In the table there are about 100,000 clones, approximately 86% of which are singletons. Material for sequencing was peripheral blood. The source is a woman aged 50 to 60 with COVID-19, enrolled during active disease.

The chain joins TRBV28 to TRBJ1-5; D perhaps matches TRBD1 (5 bases). The germline CDR1 and CDR2 sequences are MDHEN and SYDVKM. The ends were cut back, 3 bases at V and 11 bases at J, with 17 bases in the middle. The CDR3 contains 14 residues. The CDR3 nucleotides read TGTGCCAGCAGTTTCGACAGATTGGAGCGGGCCCAGCATTTT. Translation gives CASSFDRLERAQHF.

The V call is TRBV12-3 or TRBV12-4, the J call TRBJ2-3; no clear D gene. There are 12 residues in the CDR3. V lost 5 bases and J 2 bases, leaving 5 bases between the germline ends. The CDR3 DNA follows: TGTGCCAGCAGTGACTTCACAGATACGCAGTATTTT. Its protein is CASSDFTDTQYF.

The V call is TRBV11-3, the J call TRBJ2-1, with 8 bases identical to TRBD1. Trimming at V came to 5 bases and at J to 3 bases, leaving 9 bases not matched to a gene. In germline, CDR1 is SGHNT, CDR2 YENEEA. The length of the CDR3 is 16 residues. As DNA, the CDR3 is TGTGCCAGCAGCGCTAGGACAGGGAATATCTACAATGAGCAGTTCTTC. It yields the protein CASSARTGNIYNEQFF.

This clone was observed a few times. The rearrangement uses TRBV10-2 and TRBJ2-2; perhaps TRBD1 as D (6 bases). The V and J ends lost 9 bases and 5 bases respectively, with 13 bases between them. The CDR3 spans 13 residues. Looked up from germline, CDR1 is WSHSY and CDR2 is SAAADI. This CDR3 reads CASRQVRTGELFF. The DNA for the CDR3 is TGCGCCAGTCGACAGGTTCGGACCGGGGAGCTGTTTTTT.

The count of this clone is one. The J gene is TRBJ1-5, the V gene TRBV21-1; the DNA was not compared with TRBD1, the D call given in the table. TRBV21-1 is given as a pseudogene. The length of the CDR3 is 16 residues. The CDR3 DNA reads TGTGCCAGCAGCAAAAGGATAGGGGATAGCAATCAGCCCCAGCATTTT. Encoded protein: CASSKRIGDSNQPQHF.

This sequence joins TRBV7-2 and TRBJ1-3, with 7 bases lining up with TRBD1. J gave up 2 bases and V 5 bases, and 3 bases lay outside the gene matches. CDR3 length: 14 residues. Per the germline V gene, CDR1 is SGHTA and CDR2 is FQGNSA. CDR3 DNA: TGTGCCAGCAGCCCAGACAGGGCTGGAAACACCATATATTTT. This codes for CASSPDRAGNTIYF.

This clone has more than one count but fewer than ten. V and J are TRBV10-2 and TRBJ1-2; 9 nucleotides match TRBD1. The trim removed 7 bases at V and 6 bases at J, leaving 3 bases unmatched. CDR3 length equals 12 residues. Germline assignment: CDR1 WSHSY and CDR2 SAAADI. The CDR3 DNA is TGCGCCAGCACCGGGACAGGGAATGGCTACACCTTC. Amino acids: CASTGTGNGYTF.

The rearrangement uses TRBV24-1 and TRBJ1-5, with 7 nucleotides matching TRBD1. CDR1 is KGHDR and CDR2 is SFDVKD in the germline V gene. Trimming at V came to 4 bases and at J to 4 bases, leaving 12 bases not matched to a gene. This CDR3 is built from 17 residues. The CDR3: CATSDSLATGLNQPQHF. The CDR3 DNA reads TGTGCCACCAGTGACTCCCTTGCGACAGGGCTGAATCAGCCCCAGCATTTT.

CDR3 nucleotide sequence: TGTGCCAGCAGCCAGATGGGACACTTTAACACTGAAGCTTTCTTT. As protein: CASSQMGHFNTEAFF. V usage is TRBV7-8 and J usage is TRBJ1-1; possibly TRBD1 for D (6 bases). The CDR3 runs 15 residues. The V end was cut by 5 bases, the J end by 2 bases, with 15 bases between. Germline CDR1 SGHVS, CDR2 FQNEAQ. Drawing the rest from reference TRBV7-8 and TRBJ1-1, the complete variable domain is GAGVSQSPRYKVAKRGQDVALRCDPISGHVSLFWYQQALGQGPEFLTYFQNEAQLDKSGLPSDRFFAERPEGSVSTLKIQRTQQEDSAVYLCASSQMGHFNTEAFFGQGTRLTVV.